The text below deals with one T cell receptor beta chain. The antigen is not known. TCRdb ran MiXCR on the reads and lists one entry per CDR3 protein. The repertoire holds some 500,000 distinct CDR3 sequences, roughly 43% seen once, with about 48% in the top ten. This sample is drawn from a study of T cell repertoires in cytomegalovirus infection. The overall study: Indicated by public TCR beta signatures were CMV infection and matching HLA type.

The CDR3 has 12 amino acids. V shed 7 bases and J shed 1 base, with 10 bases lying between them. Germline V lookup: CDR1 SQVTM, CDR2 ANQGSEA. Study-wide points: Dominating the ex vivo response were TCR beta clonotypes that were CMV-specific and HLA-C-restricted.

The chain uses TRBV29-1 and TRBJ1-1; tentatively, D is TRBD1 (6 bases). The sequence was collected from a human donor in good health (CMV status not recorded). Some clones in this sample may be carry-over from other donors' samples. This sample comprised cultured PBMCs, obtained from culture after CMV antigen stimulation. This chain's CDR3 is CSAAQGNTEAFF. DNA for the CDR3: TGCAGCGCAGCACAGGGGAACACTGAAGCTTTCTTT.